These 9 T cell receptor beta chains originate from one sample sequenced in a study of T cell changes during pregnancy in multiple sclerosis. The table came from immunoSEQ multiplex PCR; TCRdb's copy has only in-frame clones and leaves some out. This table holds 65,000 or so clones, roughly 91% found once. Source: peripheral blood, taken in the second trimester of pregnancy. The receptors come from a female donor in good health, enrolled as a control in a pregnancy study.

The genes are TRBV28 and TRBJ2-5, with 8 bases aligning to TRBD1. Germline-derived CDR1 and CDR2 are MDHEN and SYDVKM. This CDR3 is 17 amino acids long. The V gene end was trimmed by 8 bases and the J gene end by 0 bases; junction bases not matched to a gene: 14. CDR3 in amino acids: CASPTGVFLSYQETQYF. Here the CDR3 DNA reads TGTGCCAGCCCGACAGGGGTTTTCCTTTCGTACCAAGAGACCCAGTACTTC.

CDR3 coding DNA: TGTGCCAGCAGCGTAGCAGGGGAGACTAGCACAGATACGCAGTATTTT. It is translated as CASSVAGETSTDTQYF. This chain connects TRBV11-2 to TRBJ2-3, with a weak D call TRBD1 (6 bases). The V gene lost 5 bases and the J gene lost 0 bases, with 15 bases spanning the gap. The CDR3 length is 16 residues. Germline V gene sequence: CDR1 SGHAT, CDR2 FQNNGV. Looking up the rest from reference TRBV11-2 and TRBJ2-3 gives the full variable domain: EAGVAQSPRYKIIEKRQSVAFWCNPISGHATLYWYQQILGQGPKLLIQFQNNGVVDDSQLPKDRFSAERLKGVDSTLKIQPAKLEDSAVYLCASSVAGETSTDTQYFGPGTRLTVL.

The chain recombines TRBV19 with TRBJ1-2; no firm D call. Germline loops: CDR1 LNHDA, CDR2 SQIVND (reference sequence). The V end was cut by 2 bases, the J end by 3 bases, with 13 bases between. The CDR3 spans 15 residues. The CDR3 nucleotides are TGTGCCAGTAGTATACTAAGAGGCCGGGACTATGGCTACACCTTC. It encodes CASSILRGRDYGYTF.

Written as DNA, the CDR3 is TGTGCCAGCAGCCGGGAGGGGGTTGCCTACGAGCAGTACTTC. The encoded protein is CASSREGVAYEQYF. The chain uses TRBV6-6 and TRBJ2-7; 8 bases are a match to TRBD2. The CDR3 spans 14 residues. V lost 6 bases to trimming and J lost 2 bases; unmatched junction nucleotides: 6. Germline-derived CDR1 and CDR2 are MNHNY and SVGAGI (reference sequence).

The V call is TRBV7-3, the J call TRBJ1-2; tentative D call: TRBD1 (6 bases). Germline V gene sequence: CDR1 SGHTA, CDR2 FQGTGA. The CDR3 covers 14 residues. With 8 bases removed from V and 2 bases from J, the gap between germline ends came to 15 bases. The DNA for the CDR3 is TGTGCCAGCGGGACGGGGGGCAGAAACTATGGCTACACCTTC. It is translated as CASGTGGRNYGYTF.

This clone occurred once. This chain uses TRBV6-5 with TRBJ2-1, with D maybe TRBD2 (6 bases). This CDR3 comprises 14 residues. Per germline, CDR1 MNHEY and CDR2 SVGAGI. The germline V and J ends were trimmed by 5 bases and 4 bases, with 12 bases remaining between them. The CDR3 nucleotides are TGTGCCAGCAGTAACCGGGACTCTTACAATGAGCAGTTCTTC. It specifies CASSNRDSYNEQFF.

This clone was detected only once. The gene calls are TRBV29-1 and TRBJ2-2; D is uncertain. Germline values: CDR1 SQVTM, CDR2 ANQGSEA. The CDR3 consists of 13 residues. V was cut by 3 bases and J by 4 bases, with 9 bases left in between. CDR3 region: CSVDDSLTGELFF. CDR3 nucleotide sequence: TGCAGCGTTGATGACTCGCTCACCGGGGAGCTGTTTTTT.

The chain links TRBV10-2 to TRBJ2-7; TRBD2 matches 9 bases. The CDR3 is 16 amino acids. V dropped 2 bases and J dropped 4; count of bases not matched to a gene: 9. CDR1 WSHSY and CDR2 SAAADI come from the germline V gene. The CDR3 sequence: CASSEPPRGGAYEQYF. The CDR3 nucleotides read TGCGCCAGCAGTGAGCCCCCTCGCGGGGGGGCGTACGAGCAGTACTTC.

The chain recombines TRBV7-8 with TRBJ2-1, with D possibly matching TRBD1 (6 bases). CDR1 is SGHVS, CDR2 FQNEAQ, per germline. Trimming stripped 1 base from V and 7 bases from J, with 14 bases between. The CDR3 sequence is 15 residues long. The CDR3 here is CASSLGWTEINEQFF. As DNA, the CDR3 is TGTGCCAGCAGCTTAGGATGGACAGAGATAAATGAGCAGTTCTTC.